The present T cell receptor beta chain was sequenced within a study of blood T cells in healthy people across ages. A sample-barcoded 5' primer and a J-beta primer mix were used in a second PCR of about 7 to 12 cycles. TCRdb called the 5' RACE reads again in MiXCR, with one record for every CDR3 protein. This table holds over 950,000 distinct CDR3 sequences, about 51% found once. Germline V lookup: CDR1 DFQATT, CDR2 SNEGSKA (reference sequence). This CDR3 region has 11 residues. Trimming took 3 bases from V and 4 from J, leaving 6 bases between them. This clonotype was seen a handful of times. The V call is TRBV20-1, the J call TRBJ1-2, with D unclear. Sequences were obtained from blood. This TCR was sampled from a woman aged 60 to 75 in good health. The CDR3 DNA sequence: TGCAGTGCTAGTTCCAGCTATGGCTACACCTTC. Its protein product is CSASSSYGYTF.